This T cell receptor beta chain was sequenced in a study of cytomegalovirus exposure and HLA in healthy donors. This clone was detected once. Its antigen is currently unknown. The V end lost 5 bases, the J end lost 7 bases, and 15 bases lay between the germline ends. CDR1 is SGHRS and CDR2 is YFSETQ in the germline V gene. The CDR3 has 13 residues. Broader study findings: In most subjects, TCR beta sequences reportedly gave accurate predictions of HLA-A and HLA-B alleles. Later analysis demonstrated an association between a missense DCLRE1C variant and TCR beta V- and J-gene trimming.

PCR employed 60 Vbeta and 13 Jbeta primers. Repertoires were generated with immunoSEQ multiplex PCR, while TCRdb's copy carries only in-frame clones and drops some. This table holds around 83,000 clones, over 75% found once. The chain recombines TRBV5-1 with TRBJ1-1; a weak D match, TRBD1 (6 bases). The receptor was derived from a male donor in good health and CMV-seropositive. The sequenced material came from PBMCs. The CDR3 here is CASRTWGQVEAFF. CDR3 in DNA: TGCGCCAGCAGAACCTGGGGGCAGGTTGAAGCTTTCTTT.